This T cell receptor (beta chain) was documented in a study of cytomegalovirus exposure and HLA in healthy donors. Study details: Falling in the Caucasian-associated ancestry cluster were about four fifths of 398 genotyped donors. Study-wide results and limits: Reports credit the classifier with highly specific, highly sensitive diagnosis of cytomegalovirus status. A further, later analysis showed that HLA-associated TCR beta chains (compared with equally common others) were more clonally expanded. As confirmed in vitro, a few CMV-associated chains were specific for CMV antigens.

The PCR employed 60 Vbeta primers together with 13 Jbeta primers. TCRdb's table, derived via immunoSEQ multiplex PCR, lists solely in-frame clones and lacks some. The sample has 200,000 to 250,000 clones, 85% to 90% seen once. As regards this clone: The antigen remains undetermined.

The CDR3 spans 14 residues. V was clipped by 0 bases and J by 4 bases, with 7 bases between them. Germline assignment: CDR1 SGDLS and CDR2 YYNGEE. Source material: PBMCs. The receptor's source is a human donor in good health. The genes are TRBV9 and TRBJ2-2, with D uncertain. CDR3: CASSVVPGTGELFF. The CDR3 DNA reads as TGTGCCAGCAGCGTAGTTCCAGGCACCGGGGAGCTGTTTTTT.